This is a list of T cell receptor beta chains from one sample in a study of post-analysis software for immune sequencing data. Via MiXCR, TCRdb re-called the PCR reads, giving one row per CDR3 protein. The sample has roughly 200,000 distinct CDR3 sequences, approximately 29% seen once. Material: blood. The source of these receptors is a girl under 18 with multiple sclerosis. Both conserved end residues are part of each CDR3. D genes are given only for firm matches. The size entry is marked missing in some rows and otherwise reads once, few, many or a size class.

clone_size,j_call,v_call,d_call,cdr3_aa,cdr3_nt
.,TRBJ1-2,TRBV7-9,.,CASTKGGGGGYTF,TGTGCCAGCACCAAGGGGGGGGGAGGTGGCTACACCTTC
.,TRBJ2-5,TRBV5-1,.,CASSLGDRFQETQYF,TGCGCCAGCAGCTTGGGAGACAGGTTCCAGGAGACCCAGTACTTC
.,TRBJ2-1,TRBV18,.,CASSPWGEESYNEQFF,TGTGCCAGCTCACCATGGGGGGAGGAGTCCTACAATGAGCAGTTCTTC
.,TRBJ2-7,TRBV27,.,CASSRGPTWEQYF,TGTGCCAGCAGTCGGGGTCCCACCTGGGAGCAGTACTTC
.,TRBJ1-5,TRBV28,.,CASSGGTKAGNQPQHF,TGTGCCAGCAGTGGTGGGACAAAAGCGGGCAATCAGCCCCAGCATTTT
.,TRBJ1-1,TRBV29-1,.,CSVSPSDRREVAFF,TGCAGCGTTTCCCCGTCCGACAGGAGGGAGGTAGCTTTCTTT
few,TRBJ2-5,TRBV27,.,CASSPRAGSQTQYF,TGTGCCAGCAGTCCCCGGGCAGGGAGTCAGACCCAGTACTTC
many,TRBJ2-7,TRBV7-8,TRBD1,CASSLRDRAYEQYF,TGTGCCAGCAGCCTCCGGGACAGGGCCTACGAGCAGTACTTC
.,TRBJ1-5,TRBV5-5,TRBD1,CASSLRGTGVYQPQHF,TGTGCCAGCAGCTTGAGGGGGACAGGGGTATATCAGCCCCAGCATTTT
.,TRBJ1-1,TRBV2,TRBD1,CASRTRGQLNTEAFF,TGTGCCAGCAGGACTAGGGGACAGTTGAACACTGAAGCTTTCTTT
.,TRBJ1-6,TRBV5-1,.,CASSLAGPKYNSPLHF,TGCGCCAGCAGCTTGGCCGGTCCCAAGTATAATTCACCCCTCCACTTT
few,TRBJ2-1,TRBV2,.,CASGENRDMGQFF,TGTGCCAGCGGTGAAAACAGGGATATGGGGCAGTTCTTC
few,TRBJ2-1,TRBV5-1,TRBD2,CASRRSSGGAYNEQFF,TGCGCCAGCAGGCGCTCGAGCGGGGGCGCCTACAATGAGCAGTTCTTC
.,TRBJ1-1,TRBV20-1,.,CSASLTPMNTEAFF,TGCAGTGCTAGCCTGACCCCTATGAACACTGAAGCTTTCTTT
.,TRBJ2-1,TRBV5-1,TRBD2,CASSPRTGRRELGSEQFF,TGCGCCAGCAGCCCTCGGACGGGACGGCGGGAGCTAGGCAGTGAGCAGTTCTTC
few,TRBJ2-1,TRBV20-1,.,CSARDPRGKDEQFF,TGCAGTGCTAGAGATCCGAGGGGAAAAGATGAGCAGTTCTTC
many,TRBJ2-7,TRBV29-1,TRBD1,CSVGDRRAPYEQYF,TGCAGCGTTGGGGACAGGAGGGCCCCCTACGAGCAGTACTTC
.,TRBJ2-5,TRBV7-9,TRBD2,CASSHRDGRETQYF,TGTGCCAGCAGCCACCGGGACGGGAGGGAGACCCAGTACTTC
.,TRBJ2-5,TRBV12-3/TRBV12-4,TRBD1,CASSYSQGANF,TGTGCCAGCAGCTATTCGCAGGGGGCAAACTTC
few,TRBJ1-1,TRBV15,.,CATSRDMGGEAFF,TGTGCCACCAGCAGAGATATGGGTGGTGAAGCTTTCTTT
few,TRBJ2-3,TRBV5-1,TRBD2,CASSLWPPSGRARDTQYF,TGCGCCAGCAGCTTGTGGCCCCCCAGCGGGAGGGCCAGAGATACGCAGTATTTT
.,TRBJ2-3,TRBV2,.,CASSERGGEDTQYF,TGTGCCAGCAGTGAAAGGGGGGGCGAAGATACGCAGTATTTT
many,TRBJ1-2,TRBV6-6,.,CASIPPQAHYGYTF,TGTGCCAGCATCCCACCCCAAGCCCACTATGGCTACACCTTC
many,TRBJ2-5,TRBV2,TRBD1,CASRLGTGPSDETQYF,TGTGCCAGCAGGCTTGGGACAGGCCCGTCAGACGAGACCCAGTACTTC
many,TRBJ2-5,TRBV9,.,CASSVSGDVETQYF,TGTGCCAGCAGCGTATCTGGGGACGTGGAGACCCAGTACTTC
.,TRBJ2-1,TRBV20-1,TRBD2,CSARDGTSGGALQFF,TGCAGTGCTAGAGACGGGACTAGTGGGGGGGCTTTGCAGTTCTTC
many,TRBJ2-1,TRBV4-2,.,CASSQVSAASSYNEQFF,TGTGCCAGCAGCCAAGTTTCCGCGGCCTCCTCCTACAATGAGCAGTTCTTC
many,TRBJ1-2,TRBV4-1,TRBD1,CASSQEATGTYGYTF,TGCGCCAGCAGCCAAGAAGCGACAGGGACCTATGGCTACACCTTC
few,TRBJ2-1,TRBV18,TRBD2,CASSQERGGYNEQFF,TGTGCCAGCTCACAAGAGCGGGGGGGATACAATGAGCAGTTCTTC
many,TRBJ1-2,TRBV4-1,.,CASSQEEIIYGYTF,TGCGCCAGCAGCCAAGAGGAGATAATCTATGGCTACACCTTC
.,TRBJ2-3,TRBV5-4,TRBD2,CASSPSLADTDTQYF,TGTGCCAGCAGCCCCTCACTAGCGGACACAGATACGCAGTATTTT
many,TRBJ2-7,TRBV29-1,TRBD1,CSVRPGQAGEQYF,TGCAGCGTCCGACCGGGACAGGCCGGAGAGCAGTACTTC
many,TRBJ2-3,TRBV6-5,TRBD2,CASTLRGVTDTQYF,TGTGCCAGCACACTGCGGGGGGTCACAGATACGCAGTATTTT
.,TRBJ1-1,TRBV6-1,.,CASTARPGVVSTEAFF,TGTGCCAGCACCGCTCGGCCGGGGGTAGTAAGCACTGAAGCTTTCTTT
few,TRBJ2-5,TRBV15,.,CATAPFAGETQYF,TGTGCCACCGCCCCGTTCGCCGGAGAGACCCAGTACTTC
many,TRBJ2-7,TRBV6-2/TRBV6-3,TRBD1,CASSNRRQGLSYEQYF,TGTGCCAGCAGTAACCGCCGACAGGGGCTCTCCTACGAGCAGTACTTC
.,TRBJ2-7,TRBV20-1,.,CSARGQGHPSYEQYF,TGCAGTGCTAGAGGGCAGGGGCACCCCTCCTACGAGCAGTACTTC
few,TRBJ1-2,TRBV28,.,CASSPPAGLRYGYTF,TGTGCCAGCAGTCCCCCGGCGGGTCTGAGGTATGGCTACACCTTC